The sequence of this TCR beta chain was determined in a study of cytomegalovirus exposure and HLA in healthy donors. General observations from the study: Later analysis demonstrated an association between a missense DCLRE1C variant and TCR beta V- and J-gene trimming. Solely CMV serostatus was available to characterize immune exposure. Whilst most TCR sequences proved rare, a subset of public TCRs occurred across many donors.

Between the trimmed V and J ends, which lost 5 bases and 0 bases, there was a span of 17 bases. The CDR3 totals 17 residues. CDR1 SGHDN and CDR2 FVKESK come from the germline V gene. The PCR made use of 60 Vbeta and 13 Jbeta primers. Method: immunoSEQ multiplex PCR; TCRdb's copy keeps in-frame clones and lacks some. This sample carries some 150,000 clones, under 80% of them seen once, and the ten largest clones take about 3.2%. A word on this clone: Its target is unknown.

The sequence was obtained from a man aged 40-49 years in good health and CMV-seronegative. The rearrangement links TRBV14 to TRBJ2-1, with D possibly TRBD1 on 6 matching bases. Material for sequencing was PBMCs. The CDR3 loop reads CASSFIDRPSSYNEQFF. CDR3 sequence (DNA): TGTGCCAGCAGCTTTATCGACAGGCCGAGCTCCTACAATGAGCAGTTCTTC.